One TCR beta chain is described in this entry. Its antigen is still unknown. The DNA is left out, because the CDR3 cannot be placed on it with certainty; the CDR3 is given as TCRdb lists it. Termini included, the CDR3 measures 17 amino acids. The germline V gene encodes CDR1 MGHRA and CDR2 YSYEKL. The method was immunoSEQ multiplex PCR; TCRdb's version includes in-frame clones alone and lacks a portion of them. This sample yields tens of thousands of clones, of which approximately 93% are seen a single time; approximately 20% belongs to the top ten. These data come from a study of graft-versus-host responses after intestinal transplantation. Study as a whole: Multivisceral, liver-intestinal, or isolated intestinal grafts were transplanted into recipients. Every one of the recipients received anti-thymocyte globulin induction and afterwards took tacrolimus and steroids for 3 to 4 years.

Broader study findings: Association was observed between peak circulating GvH clone levels and early post-transplant HvG declines. Recipient-marrow GvH clones were detected, some having first appeared in ileum or blood.

This chain connects TRBV4-1 to TRBJ2-7. This material consisted of unstimulated CD8+ T cells sorted from spleen or lymph node cells, taken before transplant. The source of this sequence is a human donor who was the organ donor for an intestinal transplant. The CDR3 loop reads CASSRSPSGQVPYEQYF.